This paragraph covers one T cell receptor (beta chain) sequence. Which antigen it targets is not known. It has no much larger one-base neighbor in the sample; base qualities were not kept. Via the germline V gene (reference sequence), CDR1 is SSHAT and CDR2 FNYEAQ. The cysteine opens and the phenylalanine closes a CDR3 of 13 amino acids. The read is trimmed to its CDR3 DNA, 39 bases read in frame from base 1. The V end loses 6 bases and the J end loses 4 bases, and a stretch of 7 bases separates them. Libraries came from the immunoSEQ multiplex PCR assay. For the multiplex PCR, a mixture combining 60 forward primers for TCR Vbeta segments and 13 reverse primers for TCR Jbeta segments was used. A multiplex PCR assay on genomic DNA amplified the CDR3 region of rearranged TCR beta genes. Amplified TCR beta libraries were sequenced as 87-base-pair reads on the Illumina HiSeq System. For the original study's pipeline: Across the roughly 670 repertoires, a later analysis counted 80 million or so unique TCR beta chains, approximately 12 million of which were shared by at least two donors. Raw reads were error-corrected and collapsed into unique sequences with a nearest-neighbor algorithm that merged closely related sequences to remove PCR and sequencing errors. V, D and J gene segments were assigned by aligning CDR3 sequences to IMGT reference sequences. For a sequence to be retained, at least a six-nucleotide match to both a V gene segment and a J gene segment was required. A rearrangement was called productive if the CDR3 had no stop codons and remained in frame with V and J, and every other rearrangement was called non-productive. Following IMGT convention, CDR3 was defined as the stretch from the second conserved V-encoded cysteine to the conserved J-encoded phenylalanine. The earlier analysis of about 530 of the donors excluded any sequence lacking an unambiguous match to a single V gene segment. An earlier analysis of roughly 590 of the donors called V segments functional above 56.7% productive rearrangements and segregating when the between-donor standard deviation exceeded 5%. A statistical classification framework was built to diagnose cytomegalovirus status from the catalog of TCR beta chain sequences. V and J gene assignment, in a later analysis, came from comparing TCR nucleotide sequences with IMGT/GENE-DB human TR gene sequences. Using the TCRdist pipeline, a later analysis assigned CDR3 sequences along with most-parsimonious VDJ recombination scenarios. In a later analysis, each TCR beta chain was defined by its CDR3 amino acid sequence together with its V-gene family, and reads without a unique V-gene family were excluded. A later analysis removed several hundred highly shared, low-generation-probability nucleotide sequences to deal with suspected cross-contamination and a sequencing artifact. In a later analysis, a clonal expansion index was calculated for each public chain from normalized within-repertoire ranks of inferred template counts. Generation probabilities in a later analysis came from a VDJ recombination model fitted to out-of-frame rearrangements, and those results were checked against IGoR. A later analysis scored TCR-TCR, TCR-HLA and TCR-CMV co-occurrence with hypergeometric tests, applying a repertoire-size bias correction to TCR pairs. False discovery rates were estimated in a later analysis by permuting HLA or CMV assignments 20 times. A later analysis grouped co-occurring TCRs with DBSCAN, adding TCRdist sequence similarity when clustering within HLA-allele-positive subsets. Repertoires with fewer than 30,000 or more than 120,000 public chains were left out of co-occurrence clustering, as were about five repertoires with anomalous nucleotide sharing. TCRdb carries this immuneACCESS record with in-frame sequences only. Its versions omit some clonotypes, under half of them owing to an unresolved V gene in the studies checked, with the rest unexplained. V and J calls and clone size come straight from that table; D and trimming were deduced from the DNA. The sample table lists 100,000 to 150,000 clones, approximately 80% of them with a count of one. Of the sample, approximately 1.6% falls within the top ten clones.

The source of the sample is a study of cytomegalovirus exposure and HLA in healthy donors (dated by TCRdb to the late 2010s). A note on the overall study: According to an earlier analysis of around 600 of the donors, about 179 million T cells yielded over 100 million unique TCR beta sequences and about 300 Gb of sequence data. An early release that covered about 600 HLA-typed donors contained approximately 300 gigabases of sequencing data and 70 million to 100 million unique TCR sequences. Among the roughly 430 genotyped donors, about 85% belonged to the genetic ancestry cluster associated with self-reported Caucasian donors. The study aimed to test whether cataloging public T cell receptors could reveal signatures of past pathogen exposure. The study profiled the T cell repertoires of hundreds of subjects by immunosequencing and related them to cytomegalovirus serostatus. A separate validation cohort of 90 to 150 different subjects was used in addition to the roughly 720-subject first cohort. The study combined high-throughput TCR immunosequencing, statistical association of individual TCRs with disease status, and machine learning to predict cytomegalovirus infection status. A later analysis re-analyzed previously published TCR beta repertoires from roughly 630 donors and added high-resolution HLA genotyping to study TCR occurrence patterns. Rather than using new phenotypic data, the later analysis identified candidate immune exposures from TCR beta sequences and from how often those sequences occurred across donors. To decide whether each TCR beta V gene segment behaved as functional or pseudogenic, an earlier analysis of approximately 620 of the donors relied on high-throughput TCR beta sequencing. Alongside the repertoire data, information on donor age, sex, ethnicity and CMV serostatus was compiled. Genome-wide SNP genotypes for about 55% of the roughly 670 donors were used in a later genetic analysis, which treated that subset as a discovery cohort. All discovery cohort repertoires had been generated using a single sequencing platform. Class I and class II HLA loci were covered by the typing at four-digit resolution. The number of donors typed differed by locus, with roughly 629-640 for A, B, C, DRB1 and DQB1, approximately 500 for DQA1, over 600 for DPA1, and under 490 for DPB1. Roughly five DR-DQ haplotypes were treated as single units for association and clustering because of strong linkage in the cohort. Among a few hundred genotyped donors of the cohort, an average of 235,054 unique TCR beta nucleotide sequences were sequenced per donor, roughly 18% of them non-productive.

The cohort comprised some 730 healthy bone marrow donors. All cohort members were sampled while nominally healthy, although unrecorded immune exposures were likely present. The donor was CMV seronegative and was included in the group of approximately 350 seronegative cohort members. Every donor gave a peripheral blood sample, and the peripheral blood mononuclear cells from that sample were used for TCR beta sequencing. Genomic DNA was extracted from the blood cell samples with the Qiagen DNeasy Blood Extraction Kit. The paper as a whole reports these results and caveats: According to a later analysis, parvovirus B19, influenza, CMV and Epstein-Barr virus appeared linked to several top co-occurrence clusters. In a later genetic analysis, fewer N-insertions in productive TCRs were reported among donors in an Asian-associated ancestry cluster than the roughly 710-donor mean. In both the original and validation cohorts, the classifier was reported to diagnose cytomegalovirus status with high specificity and sensitivity. Immune exposure information for the cohort was limited to CMV serostatus. A later analysis found that TCR association rates varied across HLA loci, with DRB1 alleles showing the most associated TCRs and HLA-C alleles the fewest. A further reported finding was that TCR beta sequences accurately predicted the HLA-A and HLA-B alleles for most subjects in the first cohort. Sequencing depth was assumed to be roughly uniform across donors in the presence/absence analyses, though that assumption may not hold. In a later analysis, around 17,000 TCR beta sequences were associated with specific HLA alleles at a false discovery rate of 0.05. In a later analysis, HLA-associated TCR beta chains were found to be more clonally expanded and to have lower generation probabilities than equally common non-associated chains. The 87-base-pair reads could not distinguish some IMGT-functional V segments, including TRBV6-2 and TRBV6-3, so those segments were excluded. In an earlier analysis of about 600 of the donors, most TCR beta V segments appeared in productive rearrangements about 87% or about 30% of the time, broadly matching IMGT annotations. In this cohort, only TCR beta chains were sequenced, and detectable features were limited by the absence of alpha or paired-chain data. In vitro tests confirmed that three of the cytomegalovirus-associated TCR beta chains recognize cytomegalovirus antigens. It was suggested by the authors that the approach could potentially be generalized to other disease states and immunological phenotypes. The study listed 164 TCR beta chains as associated with cytomegalovirus. Correlated functional status among segregating V segments might be attributable to linkage disequilibrium, but an unknown experimental factor could not be ruled out. Across donors, most TCR sequences were observed very rarely, whereas some public TCRs were present in many individuals. According to a later analysis, most CMV-associated TCR beta chains appeared to be HLA-restricted, and the HLA associations seemed to be driven largely by CMV exposure. An association between a missense DCLRE1C variant and V-gene and J-gene trimming of TCR beta chains was found in a later genetic analysis and replicated in an independent cohort. Because counts were too low, about 18 rarely observed V segments, including chromosome 9 orphons, were excluded from the earlier analysis of several hundred of the donors. A cluster of highly shared sequence variants was judged likely to be a technical artifact of the sequencing pipeline. Because HLA typing was unavailable for some donors at each locus, only the typed subset was used in association tests. Assigning TCR associations to individual alleles was difficult when HLA alleles, especially DR and DQ, strongly co-occurred.

Recombination linked TRBV7-7 to TRBJ2-6, with the D gene not confidently named. The sequence came from a woman aged 18 to 35 in good health and CMV-seronegative. What was sequenced was PBMCs. In nucleotide form, the sequence is TGTGCCAGCAGTCCACAGGGGGCCAACGTCCTGACTTTC. This codes for CASSPQGANVLTF.